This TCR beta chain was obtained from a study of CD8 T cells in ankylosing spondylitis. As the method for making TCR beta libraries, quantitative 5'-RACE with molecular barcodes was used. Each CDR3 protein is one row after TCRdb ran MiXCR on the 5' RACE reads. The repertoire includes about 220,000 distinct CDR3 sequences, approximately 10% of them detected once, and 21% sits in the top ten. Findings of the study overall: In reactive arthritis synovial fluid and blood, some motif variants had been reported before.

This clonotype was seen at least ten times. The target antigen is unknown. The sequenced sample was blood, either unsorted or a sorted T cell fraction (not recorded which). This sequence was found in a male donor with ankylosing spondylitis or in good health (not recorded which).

In DNA form, the CDR3 reads TGCGCCAGCAGCTTGCAAGGGACTGCAGATACGCAGTATTTT. Protein sequence: CASSLQGTADTQYF. The chain couples TRBV5-1 to TRBJ2-3, with a weak D call TRBD2 (6 bases). V was clipped by 1 base and J by 4 bases, with 10 bases between them. There are 14 residues in the CDR3. CDR1 and CDR2 from the germline V gene are SGHRS and YFSETQ.